This TCR beta chain was recorded in a study of blood T cell repertoires in COVID-19. Participant reports of clinical history set cohort assignment. The data were produced by immunoSEQ multiplex PCR, yet TCRdb's version contains in-frame clones alone and is incomplete. The sample contains 130,000 to 150,000 clones, 80% to 85% of which appear only once. Germline V lookup: CDR1 SGHNT, CDR2 YYREEE (reference sequence). The CDR3 extends over 15 amino acids. V dropped 1 base and J dropped 0 bases, with 8 bases sitting between them. The V and J genes are TRBV5-4 and TRBJ2-1; a possible D gene is TRBD2 (6 bases). The sample was PBMCs or T cells enriched from blood (not recorded which). The TCR sequence derives from a woman aged 45-60 years who had been exposed to COVID-19. CDR3 sequence reads: CASSLIAASYNEQFF. Written as DNA, the CDR3 is TGTGCCAGCAGCTTGATAGCGGCCTCCTACAATGAGCAGTTCTTC.